The 15 T cell receptor beta chains below were found in one sample sequenced in a study of regulatory T cells in long-lasting Graves disease. Arm-PCR of CDR3 regions and iRepertoire HTBI primers were used to build TCR beta libraries. From the multiplex PCR reads, TCRdb called clonotypes with MiXCR, one entry per CDR3 protein. The sample holds roughly 400,000 distinct CDR3 sequences, less than 25% seen once. Time point: persistent/refractory GD, antithyroid drugs over 5 years with positive TRAb. PBMC RNA served as the TCR library source. The sample in question was peripheral blood mononuclear cells (PBMCs), obtained when the disease was refractory, from a patient treated with antithyroid drugs. The receptors come from a female donor with Graves disease.

This clonotype was seen a single time. A much larger clone lies a single base off, so this may be a read error. This chain joins TRBV28 and TRBJ2-7; a weak D match, TRBD2 (6 bases). This CDR3 is 16 amino acids long. Germline assignment: CDR1 MDHEN and CDR2 SYDVKM. The V end was cut by 5 bases, the J end by 5 bases, with 22 bases between. The CDR3 spells CASSARTKGLSHEQYF. CDR3 DNA: TGTGCCAGCAGTGCACGGACTAAGGGCCTATCCCACGAGCAGTACTTC.

The chain recombines TRBV13 with TRBJ1-1; D is undetermined. The CDR3 consists of 14 residues. Trimming took off 6 bases at V and 4 bases at J, with 15 bases between the two ends. Germline loops: CDR1 PRHDT, CDR2 FYEKMQ (reference sequence). The CDR3 DNA sequence: TGTGCCAGCAGTCCAGAAGCGGAGGGCACTGAAGCTTTCTTT. Protein sequence: CASSPEAEGTEAFF.

In its sample, this clonotype was seen many times. V gene TRBV6-1 combines with J gene TRBJ1-4; no definite D call. V lost 5 bases to trimming and J lost 8 bases, with 21 bases between them. In germline, CDR1 is MNHNS, CDR2 SASEGT. The CDR3 runs to 16 residues. Here the CDR3 reads CASSRSPSGLGEKLFF. The CDR3 coding sequence is TGTGCCAGCAGTCGATCTCCCTCGGGTCTAGGGGAAAAACTGTTTTTT.

The chain has TRBV12-3 or TRBV12-4 and TRBJ2-1, with TRBD2 identical over 12 bases. The CDR3 contains 14 residues. Trimming removed 3 bases from V and 8 bases from J; junction bases left unmatched: 2. DNA for the CDR3: TGTGCCAGCAGTTTTCTAGCGGGAGGGTATGAGCAGTTCTTC. It encodes CASSFLAGGYEQFF.

This chain uses TRBV20-1 with TRBJ2-7, with D possibly being TRBD2 (6 bases). V dropped 6 bases and J dropped 4 bases, with 16 bases sitting between them. CDR3 length: 13 amino acids. From germline, CDR1 is DFQATT and CDR2 SNEGSKA (reference sequence). Here the CDR3 reads CSAYKRAGYEQYF. For the CDR3, the DNA is TGCAGTGCGTATAAGCGGGCTGGATACGAGCAGTACTTC.

This clonotype came up a few times. The gene calls are TRBV10-1 and TRBJ2-7; 7 positions match TRBD1. Germline V gene lookup returns CDR1 WNHNN and CDR2 SYGVQD (reference sequence). V dropped 4 bases and J dropped 6; count of bases not matched to a gene: 9. CDR3 length equals 14 residues. The CDR3 DNA reads as TGCGCCAGCAGTGGGTCAGGGGGAGCTGGCGAGCAGTACTTC. This translates into CASSGSGGAGEQYF.

This clonotype showed up just a few times. The V call is TRBV6-1, the J call TRBJ2-7; D gene ambiguous. This CDR3 has 12 residues. CDR1 is MNHNS and CDR2 is SASEGT in the germline V gene. Between the trimmed V and J ends, which lost 9 bases and 4 bases, there was a span of 13 bases. The CDR3 protein is CASLKEPYEQYF. In nucleotides, the CDR3 is TGTGCCAGTTTGAAAGAACCTTACGAGCAGTACTTC.

This clonotype came up a few times. The V call is TRBV7-9, the J call TRBJ1-5; TRBD1 might be the D (5 bases). Trimming left V 1 base short and J 9 bases short, with 7 bases between. From germline, CDR1 is SEHNR and CDR2 FQNEAQ (reference sequence). CDR3 length: 12 residues. The CDR3 reads CASSLDGGPQHF. As DNA, the CDR3 is TGTGCCAGCAGCTTAGATGGGGGGCCCCAGCATTTT.

This clonotype was counted a few times. This rearrangement joins TRBV6-1 to TRBJ1-5, with 7 bases aligning to TRBD1. The CDR3 consists of 15 residues. J lost 0 bases, V lost 6 bases, and 5 bases had no gene match. Germline loops: CDR1 MNHNS, CDR2 SASEGT. The CDR3 protein is CASRSGQYSNQPQHF. CDR3 in DNA: TGTGCCAGCAGATCGGGACAGTATAGCAATCAGCCCCAGCATTTT.

V gene TRBV29-1 combines with J gene TRBJ1-2, with D uncertain. This CDR3 is built from 12 residues. Looked up from germline, CDR1 is SQVTM and CDR2 is ANQGSEA. V dropped 5 bases and J dropped 5 bases, with 12 bases sitting between them. CDR3 DNA: TGCAGCGTTCAGGAATCGGAATATGGCTACACCTTC. Protein: CSVQESEYGYTF.

This clonotype was detected ten times or more. This rearrangement joins TRBV5-5 to TRBJ2-2, with 14 bases lining up with TRBD2. Trimming removed 4 bases from V and 7 bases from J; junction bases left unmatched: 6. This CDR3 region has 16 residues. From germline, CDR1 is SGHKS and CDR2 YYEKEE (reference sequence). CDR3 bases: TGTGCCAGCAGCACCCCGGGACTAGCGGGAGTCGGGGAGCTGTTTTTT. The encoded protein is CASSTPGLAGVGELFF.

This clonotype has more than one count but fewer than ten. V gene TRBV9 combines with J gene TRBJ2-2, with 9 bases identical to TRBD2. Germline loops: CDR1 SGDLS, CDR2 YYNGEE. V lost 5 bases to trimming and J lost 6 bases; unmatched junction nucleotides: 20. This CDR3 contains 19 residues. The CDR3 region is CASRTRWEREVGEAGELFF. CDR3 nucleotide sequence: TGTGCCAGCAGGACTCGGTGGGAGCGGGAGGTGGGGGAAGCCGGGGAGCTGTTTTTT. The whole variable domain, filled in from reference TRBV9 and TRBJ2-2, reads DSGVTQTPKHLITATGQRVTLRCSPRSGDLSVYWYQQSLDQGLQFLIQYYNGEERAKGNILERFSAQQFPDLHSELNLSSLELGDSALYFCASRTRWEREVGEAGELFFGEGSRLTVL.

This sequence joins TRBV20-1 and TRBJ1-1; perhaps TRBD1 as D (6 bases). The ends were cut back, 6 bases at V and 1 base at J, with 15 bases in the middle. In germline, CDR1 is DFQATT, CDR2 SNEGSKA (reference sequence). The CDR3 spans 14 residues. The CDR3 is CSAPNRARNTEAFF. The CDR3 bases are TGCAGTGCCCCGAACAGGGCACGGAACACTGAAGCTTTCTTT.

The CDR3 loop reads CASSQGPKGYEQYF. DNA for the CDR3: TGCGCCAGCAGCCAGGGGCCCAAGGGCTACGAGCAGTACTTC. The chain couples TRBV4-3 to TRBJ2-5; a possible D gene is TRBD1 (5 bases). The end of the DNA fits TRBJ2-7 better, so the J call may be wrong. The CDR3 covers 14 residues. Germline assignment: CDR1 LGHNA and CDR2 YSLEER.

The chain uses TRBV20-1 and TRBJ2-7; 13 bases are shared with TRBD2. Per the germline V gene, CDR1 is DFQATT and CDR2 is SNEGSKA (reference sequence). Trimming cost V 6 bases and J 2 bases; bases outside gene matches: 4. The CDR3 consists of 14 residues. The CDR3 sequence: CSADGLAGAYEQYF. The CDR3 nucleotides read TGCAGTGCAGACGGACTAGCGGGAGCCTACGAGCAGTACTTC.